This entry lists 11 T cell receptor beta chains sequenced from one sample in a study of blood T cell repertoires in COVID-19 (dated by TCRdb to 2018 to 2021). Library creation used the immunoSEQ multiplex PCR assay. TCRdb obtained this table from immuneACCESS and retained in-frame rearrangements with V and J assigned. These tables miss some clones; where compared with another copy, unresolved V genes account for less than half of the shortfall, and the remainder is unexplained. This sample gives approximately 130,000 clones in total; 65% to 90% of them show up just once. The top ten constitute around 2.3% of the sample. Sample: PBMCs or T cells enriched from blood (not recorded which). The receptors come from a woman aged 50 to 65 who had recovered from COVID-19.

This clone was picked up a small number of times. The chain combines TRBV28 with TRBJ1-4, with a possible D match to TRBD1 (6 bases). Trimming left V 4 bases short and J 1 base short, with 19 bases between. The CDR3 is made up of 18 amino acids. In germline, CDR1 is MDHEN, CDR2 SYDVKM. CDR3 residues: CASSSTLYREGTNEKLFF. The CDR3, as DNA: TGTGCCAGCAGTTCAACCCTATACAGGGAGGGAACTAATGAAAAACTGTTTTTT.

The chain carries TRBV7-9 and TRBJ2-7, with 8 bases aligning to TRBD1. Trimming at V came to 4 bases and at J to 4 bases, leaving 6 bases not matched to a gene. CDR3 length: 14 residues. CDR1 is SEHNR, CDR2 FQNEAQ, per germline (reference sequence). In DNA form, the CDR3 reads TGTGCCAGCAGCTCACCCGGGACAGGATACGAGCAGTACTTC. It yields the protein CASSSPGTGYEQYF.

The chain combines TRBV3-1 (or the pseudogene TRBV3-2) with TRBJ2-7; D may be TRBD2 (6 bases). The CDR3 sequence is 16 residues long. CDR1 and CDR2 from the germline V gene are LGHDT and YNNKEL (reference sequence). V lost 0 bases and J lost 4, with 16 bases in between. In DNA, the CDR3 is TGTGCCAGCAGCCAAGACAGGGCACCCCGGGGGTACGAGCAGTACTTC. This sequence encodes CASSQDRAPRGYEQYF.

The sample holds one count of this clone. The chain is built from TRBV19 and TRBJ2-7; D uncertain. Deletions cut 7 bases from V and 0 bases from J, with 10 bases between. The CDR3 runs to 13 residues. Germline assignment: CDR1 LNHDA and CDR2 SQIVND (reference sequence). The CDR3 DNA reads TGTGCCAGTACCACCGCGCCCTCCTACGAGCAGTACTTC. It is translated as CASTTAPSYEQYF.

The chain uses TRBV19 and TRBJ2-2; TRBD1 matches at 9 bases. The CDR3 consists of 14 residues. V was pared by 10 bases and J by 5 bases, with 8 bases of the junction left unmatched. Looked up from germline, CDR1 is LNHDA and CDR2 is SQIVND (reference sequence). The CDR3 sequence is CATPDRGGTGELFF. The DNA for the CDR3 is TGTGCCACCCCCGACAGGGGGGGGACCGGGGAGCTGTTTTTT.

This sequence joins TRBV5-4 and TRBJ2-1; TRBD2 is a possible D gene (6 bases). This CDR3 contains 15 residues. Trimming took 0 bases from V and 4 from J, leaving 11 bases between them. Germline CDR1 and CDR2: SGHNT and YYREEE (reference sequence). The CDR3 DNA reads as TGTGCCAGCAGCTTGGCGGCGGGGTCGTACAATGAGCAGTTCTTC. Amino acids: CASSLAAGSYNEQFF.

V usage is TRBV19 and J usage is TRBJ2-7, with 7 bases fitting TRBD2. Germline CDR1 and CDR2: LNHDA and SQIVND (reference sequence). The ends lost 7 bases at V and 2 bases at J; junction bases unmatched: 5. This CDR3 spans 13 amino acids. The CDR3 coding sequence is TGTGCCAGTATGGGGGGGTCCCCCTACGAGCAGTACTTC. Encoded protein: CASMGGSPYEQYF.

The V and J genes are TRBV3-1 (or the pseudogene TRBV3-2) and TRBJ1-4; tentative D call: TRBD1 (6 bases). Germline V gives CDR1 LGHDT, CDR2 YNNKEL (reference sequence). The CDR3 covers 15 residues. V was trimmed by 5 bases and J by 3 bases, leaving 13 bases between them. The CDR3 reads CASSRTGFPNEKLFF. The CDR3 DNA follows: TGTGCCAGCAGCAGAACAGGGTTCCCTAATGAAAAACTGTTTTTT.

A note on this clone: At the DNA level, this CDR3 is encoded by other sequences in the same sample as well. V gene TRBV6-5 combines with J gene TRBJ1-5; D gene uncertain. This CDR3 has 13 residues. Germline V gives CDR1 MNHEY, CDR2 SVGAGI. V was trimmed by 0 bases and J by 5 bases, leaving 5 bases between them. CDR3 amino acids: CASSYSRYQPQHF. Here the CDR3 DNA reads TGTGCCAGCAGTTACTCGCGCTATCAGCCCCAGCATTTT.

The V and J genes are TRBV14 and TRBJ1-1; 8 bases are shared with TRBD1. The CDR3 is made up of 13 amino acids. Per germline, CDR1 SGHDN and CDR2 FVKESK. V gave up 4 bases and J gave up 7 bases; unmatched junction bases: 5. CDR3 bases: TGTGCCAGCAGCCGGTTTGGACAGGGTGAAGCTTTCTTT. It encodes CASSRFGQGEAFF.

Comment on this clone: Distinct nucleotide sequences in the sample also encode this CDR3. The chain carries TRBV7-2 and TRBJ2-2; no reliable D call. The CDR3 length is 14 residues. The V and J ends lost 4 bases and 1 base respectively, with 7 bases between them. Per the germline V gene, CDR1 is SGHTA and CDR2 is FQGNSA. CDR3 nucleotides: TGTGCCAGCAGCTCACAAATGAACACCGGGGAGCTGTTTTTT. Its protein is CASSSQMNTGELFF. Full variable domain (missing parts from reference TRBV7-2 and TRBJ2-2): GAGVSQSPSNKVTEKGKDVELRCDPISGHTALYWYRQSLGQGLEFLIYFQGNSAPDKSGLPSDRFSAERTGGSVSTLTIQRTQQEDSAVYLCASSSQMNTGELFFGEGSRLTVL.